Below are 2 T cell receptor beta chains sequenced from a single sample in a study of blood T cell repertoires in COVID-19. Assay: immunoSEQ multiplex PCR; the TCRdb copy retains only in-frame clones and omits some. Here the sample spans 150,000 to 200,000 clones, roughly 80% being singletons. The specimen was peripheral blood. These TCRs come from a woman in her seventies with COVID-19, enrolled during active disease.

The rearrangement uses TRBV10-3 and TRBJ2-1; 14 bases fit TRBD2. Germline loops: CDR1 ENHRY, CDR2 SYGVKD. The CDR3 has 18 residues. The V segment lost 10 bases and the J segment 0 bases; nucleotides outside the gene matches: 11. CDR3 region: CATGNTGTSGSSYNEQFF. The CDR3 bases are TGTGCCACGGGGAACACCGGGACTAGCGGGAGCTCCTACAATGAGCAGTTCTTC.

The chain has TRBV29-1 and TRBJ2-3, with a possible D match to TRBD2 (6 bases). Germline values: CDR1 SQVTM, CDR2 ANQGSEA. This CDR3 has 16 residues. V lost 4 bases, J lost 4 bases, and 21 bases lay in between. The CDR3 bases are TGCAGCGTTGTCACGGGGAGGTCTAGCAGGGCAGATACGCAGTATTTT. Residues: CSVVTGRSSRADTQYF.